This T cell receptor beta chain came from a study of identical twins. TCRdb recomputed calls from the 5' RACE reads with MiXCR, one row per CDR3 protein. The sample carries hundreds of thousands of distinct CDR3 sequences, more than 6.5% recorded once. Germline V gene lookup returns CDR1 DFQATT and CDR2 SNEGSKA (reference sequence). The CDR3 is 16 amino acids. V lost 5 bases to trimming and J lost 1 base; unmatched junction nucleotides: 12. The same specimen was also included in a second study, on yellow fever vaccine responses in identical twins.

The sequence was obtained from a woman younger than 35 in good health. What was sequenced was PBMCs. The chain employs TRBV20-1 and TRBJ2-7, with 9 positions matching TRBD2. The CDR3 region is CSAEARTSGLSYEQYF. The DNA of the CDR3 is TGCAGTGCTGAAGCCAGAACTAGCGGGCTGTCCTACGAGCAGTACTTC.